What follows are 28 T cell receptor beta chains derived from one specimen sequenced in a study of early T cells in non-severe SARS-CoV-2 infection. TCRdb re-called the 5' RACE reads with MiXCR, one entry per CDR3 protein. In the table there are 35,000 to 40,000 distinct CDR3 sequences, roughly 5% of which are singletons. The sequenced material came from whole blood. Receptors were obtained from an adult who was a healthcare worker with PCR-confirmed SARS-CoV-2 infection or an uninfected control (not recorded which).

V usage is TRBV5-1 and J usage is TRBJ1-2; D not certain. Germline V CDR1 and CDR2: SGHRS, YFSETQ. The V gene lost 0 bases and the J gene lost 6 bases, with 6 bases spanning the gap. The CDR3 is 12 amino acids. The CDR3 loop reads CASSLDSNGYTF. The CDR3 DNA reads as TGCGCCAGCAGCTTGGACAGTAATGGCTACACCTTC. Using reference TRBV5-1 and TRBJ1-2 for the parts outside the CDR3, the full variable domain is KAGVTQTPRYLIKTRGQQVTLSCSPISGHRSVSWYQQTPGQGLQFLFEYFSETQRNKGNFPGRFSGRQFSNSRSEMNVSTLELGDSALYLCASSLDSNGYTFGSGTRLTVV.

There are many counts of this clonotype. This chain connects TRBV7-2 to TRBJ1-6; D is unresolved. V lost 11 bases to trimming and J lost 10 bases, with 18 bases between them. This CDR3 region has 13 residues. The germline gives CDR1 SGHTA, CDR2 FQGNSA. In DNA, the CDR3 is TGTGCCGGCGCCCGGGAGGGAGGCTCACCCCTCCACTTT. It codes for CAGAREGGSPLHF.

This chain links TRBV7-9 with TRBJ1-1, with D possibly being TRBD1 (5 bases). The V end lost 4 bases, the J end lost 6 bases, and 24 bases lay between the germline ends. Looked up from germline, CDR1 is SEHNR and CDR2 is FQNEAQ (reference sequence). The CDR3 totals 17 residues. CDR3 nucleotides: TGTGCCAGCAGCTCTACCGGGACCCATCGTGGGGGGGCTGAAGCTTTCTTT. It codes for CASSSTGTHRGGAEAFF.

This clonotype showed up many times. The genes are TRBV7-3 and TRBJ2-2; D remains unclear. Germline V gene data show CDR1 as SGHTA and CDR2 as FQGTGA. The CDR3 contains 16 residues. The V and J ends lost 5 bases and 0 bases respectively, with 13 bases between them. CDR3 nucleotides: TGTGCCAGCAGCCGCAACAGACAAACGAACACCGGGGAGCTGTTTTTT. It specifies CASSRNRQTNTGELFF.

Only a few counts were recorded for this clonotype. This chain joins TRBV27 and TRBJ1-5; D unclear. CDR3 length equals 14 residues. The V and J ends lost 2 bases and 0 bases respectively, with 5 bases between them. Per the germline V gene, CDR1 is MNHEY and CDR2 is SMNVEV (reference sequence). The CDR3 region is CASSLGYSNQPQHF. CDR3 bases: TGTGCCAGCAGTTTAGGGTATAGCAATCAGCCCCAGCATTTT.

The table lists this clonotype with a few counts. The rearrangement joins TRBV7-2 to TRBJ2-1; 9 positions match TRBD2. The CDR3 is 15 residues long. The J segment lost 9 bases and the V segment lost 1 base, leaving 7 bases of the junction unmatched. Germline V gene data show CDR1 as SGHTA and CDR2 as FQGNSA. CDR3 sequence: CASSLGGGGAGEQFF. The CDR3 nucleotides read TGTGCCAGCAGCTTAGGTGGCGGGGGGGCTGGTGAGCAGTTCTTC.

This clonotype was seen at least ten times. The chain employs TRBV18 and TRBJ2-7, with 8 bases aligning to TRBD2. V shed 0 bases and J 4 bases; nucleotides not matched to a gene: 2. This CDR3 contains 14 residues. Germline CDR1 reads KGHSH; CDR2 reads LQKENI. CDR3 nucleotides: TGTGCCAGCTCACCACCGGGACTAGGGTACGAGCAGTACTTC. It translates to CASSPPGLGYEQYF.

Comments on this clonotype: A much larger clone differs by one base, so this may be a read error. V and J are TRBV7-3 and TRBJ2-3, with a weak D call TRBD2 (5 bases). Germline V gene data show CDR1 as SGHTA and CDR2 as FQGTGA. The CDR3 consists of 13 residues. V lost 8 bases, J lost 2 bases, and 11 bases lay in between. CDR3 residues: CASGMRDTDTQYF. As DNA, the CDR3 is TGTGCCAGCGGAATGAGGGACACAGATACGCAGTATTTT.

The chain carries TRBV6-6 and TRBJ2-5; D is ambiguous. Trimming left V 2 bases short and J 2 bases short, with 9 bases between. This CDR3 contains 14 residues. CDR1 is MNHNY, CDR2 SVGAGI, per germline (reference sequence). As DNA, the CDR3 is TGTGCCAGCAGTTACGGCGCCAGACAAGAGACCCAGTACTTC. Translating it yields CASSYGARQETQYF.

The gene calls are TRBV5-4 and TRBJ2-2, with 10 bases aligning to TRBD2. CDR3 size: 16 residues. Per germline, CDR1 SGHNT and CDR2 YYREEE (reference sequence). With 0 bases clipped from V and 4 bases from J, the junction kept 3 bases outside the gene matches. The CDR3 here is CASSLVGLAVTGELFF. CDR3 coding DNA: TGTGCCAGCAGCTTGGTTGGACTAGCGGTCACCGGGGAGCTGTTTTTT.

This clonotype was seen more than once but under ten times. The rearrangement joins TRBV20-1 to TRBJ1-4; D not resolved. The V gene lost 3 bases and the J gene lost 7 bases, with 12 bases spanning the gap. Germline V gene data show CDR1 as DFQATT and CDR2 as SNEGSKA (reference sequence). The CDR3 spans 13 residues. CDR3 amino acids: CSASKDGSEKLFF. The CDR3 bases are TGCAGTGCTAGTAAGGACGGCTCTGAAAAACTGTTTTTT.

This clonotype showed up many times. The CDR3 loop reads CASTAQQEKLFF. The CDR3 nucleotides read TGTGCCAGCACCGCACAGCAGGAAAAACTGTTTTTT. The rearrangement uses TRBV6-6 and TRBJ1-4; D call uncertain. The CDR3 sequence is 12 residues long. The germline gives CDR1 MNHNY, CDR2 SVGAGI (reference sequence). V was clipped by 7 bases and J by 8 bases, with 11 bases between them.

This clonotype was recorded many times. V gene TRBV5-1 combines with J gene TRBJ2-1, with 8 bases matching TRBD1. The CDR3 runs 14 residues. V dropped 3 bases and J dropped 7; count of bases not matched to a gene: 6. The V gene's germline CDR1 is SGHRS and CDR2 YFSETQ. CDR3 amino acids: CASSSPGGANEQFF. The CDR3 DNA reads TGCGCCAGCAGCTCCCCAGGGGGCGCGAATGAGCAGTTCTTC.

This clonotype has more than one count but fewer than ten. The J gene is TRBJ2-3, the V gene TRBV11-2; D is undetermined. Germline CDR1 and CDR2: SGHAT and FQNNGV. The CDR3 extends over 15 amino acids. Trimming stripped 7 bases from V and 1 base from J, with 15 bases between. CDR3: CASTKTFGGTDTQYF. The DNA for the CDR3 is TGTGCCAGCACCAAGACATTTGGGGGCACAGATACGCAGTATTTT.

Details on this clonotype: A much larger clone differs from this one at a single base, so this may be a read error. The rearrangement uses TRBV6-2 or TRBV6-3 and TRBJ1-1; D gene unclear. Trimming took off 2 bases at V and 3 bases at J, with 7 bases between the two ends. Germline CDR1 is MNHEY and CDR2 is SVGEGT. The CDR3 is 13 amino acids. This CDR3 is CASSYGWDTEAFF. The CDR3 coding sequence is TGTGCCAGCAGTTACGGTTGGGACACTGAAGCTTTCTTT.

This clonotype was seen only a few times. One end of the junction fails to match germline, which may point to a read error. The V call is TRBV7-6, the J call TRBJ2-3, with a possible D match to TRBD2 (6 bases). Germline CDR1 and CDR2: SGHVS and FNYEAQ. The CDR3 length is 15 residues. CDR3 region: CASSLAPTSTDTQYF. As DNA, the CDR3 is TGTGCCAGCAGCCTAGCGCCTACTAGCACAGATACGCAGTATTTT.

This chain uses TRBV19 with TRBJ2-3, with D possibly being TRBD2 (5 bases). The CDR3 extends over 15 amino acids. V dropped 3 bases and J dropped 0 bases, with 10 bases sitting between them. Germline-derived CDR1 and CDR2 are LNHDA and SQIVND (reference sequence). CDR3 nucleotide sequence: TGTGCCAGTAGTATTGGAGGTCGTAGCACAGATACGCAGTATTTT. Translating it yields CASSIGGRSTDTQYF.

This clonotype was counted only a few times. This chain links TRBV6-1 with TRBJ2-1; D unresolved. The germline V gene encodes CDR1 MNHNS and CDR2 SASEGT. Between the trimmed V and J ends, which lost 4 bases and 8 bases, there was a span of 6 bases. This CDR3 is built from 11 residues. The CDR3 DNA follows: TGTGCCAGCAGTGCAGCATATGAGCAGTTCTTC. This gives the protein CASSAAYEQFF.

This clonotype showed up many times. The chain links TRBV9 to TRBJ1-6, with unresolved D. Trimming removed 4 bases at V and 0 bases at J, with 8 bases between. Germline V gene lookup returns CDR1 SGDLS and CDR2 YYNGEE. The CDR3 sequence is 15 residues long. CDR3 loop: CASSPYPSYNSPLHF. The CDR3, as DNA: TGTGCCAGCAGCCCCTATCCCTCCTATAATTCACCCCTCCACTTT.

This clonotype was detected ten times or more. The chain's CDR3 is CASGTSGVTDTQYF. The CDR3 DNA is TGTGCCAGTGGGACTAGCGGGGTCACAGATACGCAGTATTTT. V usage is TRBV19 and J usage is TRBJ2-3, with 13 bases matching TRBD2. This CDR3 region has 14 residues. Germline V gene lookup returns CDR1 LNHDA and CDR2 SQIVND (reference sequence). With 8 bases clipped from V and 2 bases from J, the junction kept 1 base outside the gene matches.

This clonotype was found many times. The V call is TRBV14, the J call TRBJ2-1; a weak D match, TRBD2 (6 bases). This CDR3 has 15 amino acids. The V and J ends lost 4 bases and 3 bases respectively, with 13 bases between them. Germline V gene data show CDR1 as SGHDN and CDR2 as FVKESK. This chain's CDR3 is CASSLMGGGYNEQFF. CDR3 in DNA: TGTGCCAGCAGCCTAATGGGGGGTGGCTACAATGAGCAGTTCTTC.

This clonotype has a count of ten or more. V is TRBV3-1 and J is TRBJ1-5; D remains ambiguous. Trimming removed 0 bases at V and 4 bases at J, with 10 bases between. The CDR3 covers 15 residues. CDR1 is LGHDT and CDR2 is YNNKEL in the germline V gene (reference sequence). The CDR3 region is CASSQDVSPNQPQHF. In nucleotides, the CDR3 is TGTGCCAGCAGCCAAGACGTCAGTCCGAATCAGCCCCAGCATTTT.

The gene calls are TRBV27 and TRBJ2-7; D ambiguous. V was clipped by 6 bases and J by 7 bases, with 13 bases between them. CDR1 and CDR2 from the germline V gene are MNHEY and SMNVEV (reference sequence). The CDR3 extends over 12 amino acids. The DNA of the CDR3 is TGTGCCAGCAGGCCCTTATTTGGAGAGCAGTACTTC. Translation: CASRPLFGEQYF.

There are many counts of this clonotype. This chain joins TRBV7-2 and TRBJ2-1; TRBD2 matches at 11 bases. The CDR3 is 17 residues long. The germline CDR1 and CDR2 sequences are SGHTA and FQGNSA. The ends lost 0 bases at V and 7 bases at J; junction bases unmatched: 8. The CDR3 nucleotides are TGTGCCAGCAGCTTAGCAGGTAGCGGGGGGGCCCGGAATGAGCAGTTCTTC. It encodes CASSLAGSGGARNEQFF.

CDR3 residues: CASSLRGQPTEAFF. CDR3 DNA: TGTGCCAGCAGTTTACGGGGCCAGCCCACTGAAGCTTTCTTT. This chain links TRBV12-3 or TRBV12-4 with TRBJ1-1, with a tentative D call TRBD1 (5 bases). V lost 2 bases and J 4 bases, leaving 11 bases between the germline ends. The CDR3 contains 14 residues.

This clonotype was counted a few times. The chain carries TRBV7-9 and TRBJ2-3, with D tentatively TRBD2 (5 bases). This CDR3 region has 16 residues. Trimming cost V 5 bases and J 2 bases, with 17 bases left between them. Looked up from germline, CDR1 is SEHNR and CDR2 is FQNEAQ (reference sequence). The CDR3 bases are TGTGCCAGCAGCCCGTTAGGGTCGGGAAACACAGATACGCAGTATTTT. Residues: CASSPLGSGNTDTQYF.

This clonotype has a count of ten or more. The rearrangement uses TRBV7-2 and TRBJ2-7; D is undetermined. V shed 1 base and J shed 9 bases, with 13 bases lying between them. The CDR3 sequence is 13 residues long. The germline CDR1 and CDR2 sequences are SGHTA and FQGNSA. In nucleotides, the CDR3 is TGTGCCAGCAGCTTAGGGAGCCAAGCCGGGCAGTACTTC. It specifies CASSLGSQAGQYF.

V and J are TRBV19 and TRBJ2-3; tentative D call: TRBD1 (6 bases). V was pared by 4 bases and J by 1 base, with 15 bases between. The CDR3 sequence is 16 residues long. Germline CDR1 and CDR2: LNHDA and SQIVND (reference sequence). CDR3 residues: CASSTQYRAGTDTQYF. The CDR3 bases are TGTGCCAGTAGTACCCAGTACAGGGCTGGCACAGATACGCAGTATTTT. Based on the CDR3 plus reference TRBV19 and TRBJ2-3, the full variable domain is DGGITQSPKYLFRKEGQNVTLSCEQNLNHDAMYWYRQDPGQGLRLIYYSQIVNDFQKGDIAEGYSVSREKKESFPLTVTSAQKNPTAFYLCASSTQYRAGTDTQYFGPGTRLTVL.